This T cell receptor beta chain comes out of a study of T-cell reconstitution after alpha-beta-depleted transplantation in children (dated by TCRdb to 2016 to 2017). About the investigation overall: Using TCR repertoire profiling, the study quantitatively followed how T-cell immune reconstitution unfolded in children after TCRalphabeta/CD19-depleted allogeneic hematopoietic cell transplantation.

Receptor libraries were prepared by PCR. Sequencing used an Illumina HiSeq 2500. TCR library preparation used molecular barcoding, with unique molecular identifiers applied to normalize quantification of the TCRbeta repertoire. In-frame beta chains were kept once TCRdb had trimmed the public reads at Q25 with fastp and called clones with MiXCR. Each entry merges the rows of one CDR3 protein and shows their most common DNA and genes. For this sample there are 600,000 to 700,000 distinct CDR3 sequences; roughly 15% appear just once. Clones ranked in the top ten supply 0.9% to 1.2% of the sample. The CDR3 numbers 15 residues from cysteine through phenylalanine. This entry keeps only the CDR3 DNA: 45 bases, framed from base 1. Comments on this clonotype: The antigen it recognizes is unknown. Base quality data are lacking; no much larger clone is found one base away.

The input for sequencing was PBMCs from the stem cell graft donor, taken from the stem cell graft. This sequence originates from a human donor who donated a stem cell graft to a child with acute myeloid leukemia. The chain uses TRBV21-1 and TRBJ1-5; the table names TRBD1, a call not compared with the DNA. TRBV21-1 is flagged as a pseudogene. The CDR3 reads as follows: CASSSQTGPNQPQHF. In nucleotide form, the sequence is TGTGCCAGCAGCAGTCAGACAGGGCCCAATCAGCCCCAGCATTTT.